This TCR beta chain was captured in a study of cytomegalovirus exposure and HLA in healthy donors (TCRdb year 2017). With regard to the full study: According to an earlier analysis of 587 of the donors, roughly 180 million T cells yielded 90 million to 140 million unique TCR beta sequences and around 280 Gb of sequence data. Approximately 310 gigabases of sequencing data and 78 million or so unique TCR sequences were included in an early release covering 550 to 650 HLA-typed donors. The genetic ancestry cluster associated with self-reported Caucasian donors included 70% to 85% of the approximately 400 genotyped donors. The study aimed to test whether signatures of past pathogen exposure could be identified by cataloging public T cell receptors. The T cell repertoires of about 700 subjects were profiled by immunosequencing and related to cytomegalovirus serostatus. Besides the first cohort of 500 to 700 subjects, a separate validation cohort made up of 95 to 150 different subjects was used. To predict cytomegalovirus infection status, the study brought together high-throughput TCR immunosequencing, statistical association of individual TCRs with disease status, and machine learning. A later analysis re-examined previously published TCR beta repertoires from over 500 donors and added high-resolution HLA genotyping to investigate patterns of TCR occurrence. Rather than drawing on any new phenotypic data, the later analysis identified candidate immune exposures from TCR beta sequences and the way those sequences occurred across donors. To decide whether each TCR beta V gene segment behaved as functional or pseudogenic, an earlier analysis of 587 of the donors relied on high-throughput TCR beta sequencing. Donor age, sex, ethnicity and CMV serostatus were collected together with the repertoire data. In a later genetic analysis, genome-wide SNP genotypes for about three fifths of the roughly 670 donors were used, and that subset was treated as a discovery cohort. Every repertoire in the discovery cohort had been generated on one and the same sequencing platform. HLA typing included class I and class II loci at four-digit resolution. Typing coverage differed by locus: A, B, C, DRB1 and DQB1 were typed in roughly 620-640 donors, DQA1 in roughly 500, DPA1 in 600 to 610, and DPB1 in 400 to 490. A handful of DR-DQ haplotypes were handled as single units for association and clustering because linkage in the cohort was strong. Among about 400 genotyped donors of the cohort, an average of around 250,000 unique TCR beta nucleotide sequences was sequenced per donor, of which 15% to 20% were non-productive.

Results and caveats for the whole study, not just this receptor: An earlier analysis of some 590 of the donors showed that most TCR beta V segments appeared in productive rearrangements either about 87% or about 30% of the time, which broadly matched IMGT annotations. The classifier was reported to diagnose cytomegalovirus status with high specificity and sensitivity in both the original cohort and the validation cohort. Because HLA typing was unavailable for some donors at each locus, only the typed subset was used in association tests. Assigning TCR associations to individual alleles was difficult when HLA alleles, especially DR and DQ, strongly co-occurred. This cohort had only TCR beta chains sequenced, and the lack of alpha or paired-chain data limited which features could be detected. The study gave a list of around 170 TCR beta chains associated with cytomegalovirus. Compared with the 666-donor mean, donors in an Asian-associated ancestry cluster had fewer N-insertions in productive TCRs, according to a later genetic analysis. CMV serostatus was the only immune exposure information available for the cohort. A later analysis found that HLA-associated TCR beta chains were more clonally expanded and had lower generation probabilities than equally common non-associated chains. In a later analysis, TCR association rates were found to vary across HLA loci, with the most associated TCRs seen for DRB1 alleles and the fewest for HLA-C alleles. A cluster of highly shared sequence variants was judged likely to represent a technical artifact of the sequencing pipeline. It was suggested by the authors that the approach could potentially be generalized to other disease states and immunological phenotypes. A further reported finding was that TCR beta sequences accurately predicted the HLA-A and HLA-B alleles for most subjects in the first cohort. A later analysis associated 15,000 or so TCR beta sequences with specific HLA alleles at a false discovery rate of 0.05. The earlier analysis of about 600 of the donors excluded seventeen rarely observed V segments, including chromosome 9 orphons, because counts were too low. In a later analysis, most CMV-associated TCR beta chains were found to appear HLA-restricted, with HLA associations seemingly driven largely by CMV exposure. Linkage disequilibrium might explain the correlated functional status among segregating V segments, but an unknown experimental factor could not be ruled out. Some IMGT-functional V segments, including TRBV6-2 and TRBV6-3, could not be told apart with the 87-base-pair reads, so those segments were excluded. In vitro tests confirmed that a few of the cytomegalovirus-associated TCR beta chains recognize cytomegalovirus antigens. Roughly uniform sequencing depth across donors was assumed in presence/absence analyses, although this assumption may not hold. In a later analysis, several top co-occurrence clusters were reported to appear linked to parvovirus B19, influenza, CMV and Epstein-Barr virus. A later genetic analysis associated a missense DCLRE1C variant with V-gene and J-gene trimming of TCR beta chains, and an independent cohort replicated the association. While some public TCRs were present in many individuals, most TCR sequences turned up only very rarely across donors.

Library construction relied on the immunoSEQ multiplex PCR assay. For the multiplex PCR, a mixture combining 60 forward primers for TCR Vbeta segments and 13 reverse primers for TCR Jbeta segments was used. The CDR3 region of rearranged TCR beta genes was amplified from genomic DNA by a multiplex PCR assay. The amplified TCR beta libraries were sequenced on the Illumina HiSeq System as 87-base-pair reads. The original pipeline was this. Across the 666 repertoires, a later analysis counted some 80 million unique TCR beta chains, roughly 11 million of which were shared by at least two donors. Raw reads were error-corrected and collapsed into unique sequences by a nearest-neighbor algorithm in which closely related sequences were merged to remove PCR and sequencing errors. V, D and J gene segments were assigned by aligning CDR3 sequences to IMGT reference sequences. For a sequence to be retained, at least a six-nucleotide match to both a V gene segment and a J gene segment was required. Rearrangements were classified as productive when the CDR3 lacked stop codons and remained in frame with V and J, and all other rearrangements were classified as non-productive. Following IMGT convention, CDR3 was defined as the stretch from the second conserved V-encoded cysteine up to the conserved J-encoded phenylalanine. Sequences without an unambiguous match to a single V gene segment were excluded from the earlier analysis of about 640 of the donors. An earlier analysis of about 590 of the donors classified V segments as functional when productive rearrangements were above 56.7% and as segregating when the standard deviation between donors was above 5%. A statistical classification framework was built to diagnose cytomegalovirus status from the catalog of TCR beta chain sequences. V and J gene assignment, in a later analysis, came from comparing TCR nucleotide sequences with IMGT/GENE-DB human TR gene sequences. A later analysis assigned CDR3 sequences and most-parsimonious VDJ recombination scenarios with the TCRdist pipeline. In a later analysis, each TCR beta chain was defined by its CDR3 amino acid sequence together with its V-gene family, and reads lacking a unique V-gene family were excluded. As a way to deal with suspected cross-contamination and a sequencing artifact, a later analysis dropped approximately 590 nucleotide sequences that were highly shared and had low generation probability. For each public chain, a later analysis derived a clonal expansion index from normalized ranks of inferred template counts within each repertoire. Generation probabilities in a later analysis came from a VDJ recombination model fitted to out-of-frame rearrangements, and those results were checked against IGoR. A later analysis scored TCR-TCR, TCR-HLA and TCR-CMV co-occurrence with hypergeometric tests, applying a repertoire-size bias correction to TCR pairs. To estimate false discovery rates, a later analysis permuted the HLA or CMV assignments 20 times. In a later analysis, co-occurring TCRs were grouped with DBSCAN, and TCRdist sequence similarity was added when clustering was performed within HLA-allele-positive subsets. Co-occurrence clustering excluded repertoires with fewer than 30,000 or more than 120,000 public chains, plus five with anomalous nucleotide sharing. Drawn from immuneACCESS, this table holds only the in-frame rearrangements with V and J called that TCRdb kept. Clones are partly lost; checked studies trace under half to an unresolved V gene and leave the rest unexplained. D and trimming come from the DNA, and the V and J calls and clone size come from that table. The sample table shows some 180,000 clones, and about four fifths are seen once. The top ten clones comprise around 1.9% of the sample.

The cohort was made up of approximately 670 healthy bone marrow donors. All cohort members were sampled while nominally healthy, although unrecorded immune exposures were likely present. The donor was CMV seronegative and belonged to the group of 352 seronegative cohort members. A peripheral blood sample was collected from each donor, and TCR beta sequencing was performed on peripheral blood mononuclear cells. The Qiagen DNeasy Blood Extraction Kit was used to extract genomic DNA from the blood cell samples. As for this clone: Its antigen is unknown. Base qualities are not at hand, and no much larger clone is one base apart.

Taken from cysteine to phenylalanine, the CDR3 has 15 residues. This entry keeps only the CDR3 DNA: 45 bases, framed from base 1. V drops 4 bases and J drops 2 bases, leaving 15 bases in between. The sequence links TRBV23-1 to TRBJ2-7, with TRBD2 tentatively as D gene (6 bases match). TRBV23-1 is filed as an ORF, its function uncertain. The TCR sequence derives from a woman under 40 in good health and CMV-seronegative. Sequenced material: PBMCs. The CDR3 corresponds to CASSPPRGYTYEQYF. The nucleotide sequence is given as TGCGCCAGCAGTCCCCCGCGGGGATACACCTACGAGCAGTACTTC.